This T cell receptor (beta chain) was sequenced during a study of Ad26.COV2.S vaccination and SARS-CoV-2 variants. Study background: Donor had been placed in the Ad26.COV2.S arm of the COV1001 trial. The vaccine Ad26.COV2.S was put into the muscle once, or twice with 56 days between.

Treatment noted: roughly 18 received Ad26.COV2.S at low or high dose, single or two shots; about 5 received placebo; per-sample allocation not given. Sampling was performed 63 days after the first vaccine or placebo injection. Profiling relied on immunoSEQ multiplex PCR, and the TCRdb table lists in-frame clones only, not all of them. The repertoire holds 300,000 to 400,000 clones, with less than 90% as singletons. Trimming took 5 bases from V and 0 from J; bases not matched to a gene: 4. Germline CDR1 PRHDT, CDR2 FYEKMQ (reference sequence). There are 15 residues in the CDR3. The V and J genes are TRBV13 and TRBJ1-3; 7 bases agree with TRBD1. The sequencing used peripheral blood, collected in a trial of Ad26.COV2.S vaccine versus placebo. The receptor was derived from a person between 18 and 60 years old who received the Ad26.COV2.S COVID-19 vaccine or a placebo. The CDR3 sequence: CASSGWTGSGNTIYF. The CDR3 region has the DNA TGTGCCAGCAGCGGATGGACAGGCTCTGGAAACACCATATATTTT.